One and the same sample provided the 30 T cell receptor beta chains below, sequenced in a study of cytomegalovirus exposure and HLA in healthy donors. Sequencing was performed with immunoSEQ multiplex PCR; in TCRdb, only in-frame clones are kept and a portion is missing. The repertoire includes about 150,000 clones, about 94% of them detected once, and 1.8% sits in the top ten. Sequencing used PBMCs. All receptors come from a man aged 18 to 35 in good health and CMV-seropositive.

This chain uses TRBV2 with TRBJ1-5; 9 nucleotides line up with TRBD1. There are 15 residues in the CDR3. J gave up 4 bases and V 4 bases, and 5 bases lay outside the gene matches. Germline assignment: CDR1 SNHLY and CDR2 FYNNEI. The CDR3 loop is CASSGTGVVNQPQHF. The CDR3 nucleotides read TGTGCCAGCAGTGGGACAGGGGTAGTGAATCAGCCCCAGCATTTT.

The gene calls are TRBV27 and TRBJ2-7, with 12 bases identical to TRBD1. CDR3 size: 20 residues. Germline CDR1 MNHEY, CDR2 SMNVEV (reference sequence). Unmatched junction bases numbered 19, after V lost 5 bases and J lost 2 bases. CDR3 DNA sequence: TGTGCCAGCAGTCCCCTCACCGGGACAGGGGGCGCGGGAGGCACCTACGAGCAGTACTTC. Its protein product is CASSPLTGTGGAGGTYEQYF.

This chain uses TRBV19 with TRBJ2-7; TRBD2 matches at 9 bases. This CDR3 spans 14 amino acids. The germline CDR1 and CDR2 sequences are LNHDA and SQIVND (reference sequence). Unmatched junction bases numbered 2, after V lost 2 bases and J lost 3 bases. The CDR3 DNA sequence: TGTGCCAGTAGTATACAGCGGGGGGACTACGAGCAGTACTTC. The encoded protein is CASSIQRGDYEQYF.

This clone turned up a few times. J is TRBJ1-4 and V is TRBV28, with a tentative D call TRBD1 (5 bases). V was pared by 3 bases and J by 4 bases, with 12 bases between. Germline V gene lookup returns CDR1 MDHEN and CDR2 SYDVKM. There are 15 residues in the CDR3. For the CDR3, the DNA is TGTGCCAGCAGTTTGGGGGGACCGCTTAATGAAAAACTGTTTTTT. Amino acid sequence: CASSLGGPLNEKLFF.

The rearrangement links TRBV4-2 to TRBJ2-3; 9 nucleotides match TRBD2. The CDR3 is 15 residues long. Per the germline V gene, CDR1 is LGHNA and CDR2 is YNFKEQ. V lost 4 bases to trimming and J lost 3 bases; unmatched junction nucleotides: 5. CDR3 sequence reads: CASSPGLAVTDTQYF. Written as DNA, the CDR3 is TGTGCCAGCAGCCCGGGACTAGCAGTAACAGATACGCAGTATTTT.

The rearrangement uses TRBV6-6 and TRBJ2-7; D call uncertain. CDR3 length: 14 amino acids. V was shortened by 4 bases and J by 2 bases, with 12 bases between the two germline ends. The germline V gene has CDR1 MNHNY and CDR2 SVGAGI (reference sequence). The CDR3 protein is CASSSETSAYEQYF. Written as DNA, the CDR3 is TGTGCCAGCAGTTCCGAGACATCGGCCTACGAGCAGTACTTC.

V gene TRBV10-3 combines with J gene TRBJ2-1; D may be TRBD1 (6 bases). Germline V CDR1 and CDR2: ENHRY, SYGVKD. V lost 8 bases, J lost 6 bases, and 11 bases lay in between. The CDR3 is 12 amino acids. CDR3 amino acids: CAIQGNFNEQFF. Here the CDR3 DNA reads TGTGCCATCCAGGGGAATTTCAATGAGCAGTTCTTC.

The chain carries TRBV6-5 and TRBJ1-1; unclear D gene. Germline V CDR1 and CDR2: MNHEY, SVGAGI. There are 13 residues in the CDR3. The V and J ends lost 7 bases and 3 bases respectively, with 12 bases between them. CDR3 loop: CASTEGGYTEAFF. The CDR3 region has the DNA TGTGCCAGCACGGAGGGTGGATACACTGAAGCTTTCTTT.

The chain carries TRBV9 and TRBJ1-2, with a possible D match to TRBD1 (5 bases). The germline V gene has CDR1 SGDLS and CDR2 YYNGEE. With 4 bases removed from V and 8 bases from J, the gap between germline ends came to 15 bases. The CDR3 length is 13 residues. The CDR3 reads CASSPPRVDGYTF. The DNA for the CDR3 is TGTGCCAGCAGCCCCCCCAGGGTCGACGGCTACACCTTC.

The chain has TRBV18 and TRBJ2-4; D is possibly TRBD1 (5 bases). CDR1 and CDR2 (germline): KGHSH, LQKENI. V was pared by 0 bases and J by 1 base, with 7 bases between. The CDR3 length is 15 residues. This CDR3 reads CASSPPGAAKNIQYF. DNA for the CDR3: TGTGCCAGCTCACCACCAGGGGCGGCCAAAAACATTCAGTACTTC. The complete variable domain, with remaining parts taken from reference TRBV18 and TRBJ2-4, reads NAGVMQNPRHLVRRRGQEARLRCSPMKGHSHVYWYRQLPEEGLKFMVYLQKENIIDESGMPKERFSAEFPKEGPSILRIQQVVRGDSAAYFCASSPPGAAKNIQYFGAGTRLSVL.

This clone was picked up one time. DNA of the CDR3: TGTGCCAGTAGTCCGCACGGGACAGGGGGGAACTACGAGCAGTACTTC. Amino acids: CASSPHGTGGNYEQYF. The rearrangement joins TRBV19 to TRBJ2-7, with 11 nucleotides matching TRBD1. J was trimmed by 3 bases and V by 5 bases; bases with no gene match: 9. This CDR3 comprises 16 residues. Germline assignment: CDR1 LNHDA and CDR2 SQIVND (reference sequence). Drawing the rest from reference TRBV19 and TRBJ2-7, the complete variable domain is DGGITQSPKYLFRKEGQNVTLSCEQNLNHDAMYWYRQDPGQGLRLIYYSQIVNDFQKGDIAEGYSVSREKKESFPLTVTSAQKNPTAFYLCASSPHGTGGNYEQYFGPGTRLTVT.

The chain has TRBV28 and TRBJ1-2, with D tentatively TRBD1 (6 bases). Trimming pared 5 bases from V and 3 bases from J, leaving 22 bases between. The CDR3 totals 17 residues. Germline CDR1 reads MDHEN; CDR2 reads SYDVKM. In DNA, the CDR3 is TGTGCCAGCAGTCCAACAACGATACGGGACACCTACTATGGCTACACCTTC. Encoded protein: CASSPTTIRDTYYGYTF.

The chain uses TRBV30 and TRBJ1-1, with D possibly being TRBD1 (5 bases). The V and J ends lost 5 bases and 3 bases respectively, with 16 bases between them. The CDR3 spans 14 residues. CDR1 is GTSNPN and CDR2 is SVGIG in the germline V gene (reference sequence). CDR3 residues: CAWAGGERDTEAFF. CDR3 bases: TGTGCCTGGGCGGGGGGGGAGAGAGACACTGAAGCTTTCTTT.

V gene TRBV28 combines with J gene TRBJ2-5, with 8 nucleotides matching TRBD2. Germline V lookup: CDR1 MDHEN, CDR2 SYDVKM. Trimming took 2 bases from V and 2 from J; bases not matched to a gene: 7. The length of the CDR3 is 16 residues. CDR3 region: CASSLLSGRDQETQYF. The DNA for the CDR3 is TGTGCCAGCAGTTTACTCAGCGGGAGAGATCAAGAGACCCAGTACTTC.

This clone was found once. This sequence joins TRBV28 and TRBJ1-5; D is uncertain. The V end lost 5 bases, the J end lost 4 bases, and 21 bases lay between the germline ends. CDR3 length equals 17 residues. Per germline, CDR1 MDHEN and CDR2 SYDVKM. CDR3 sequence: CASSPPSLRPGNQPQHF. The CDR3 bases are TGTGCCAGCAGTCCCCCTTCCCTTAGGCCGGGGAATCAGCCCCAGCATTTT.

The V and J genes are TRBV5-6 and TRBJ1-2, with D unclear. The CDR3 is 12 amino acids. The V gene's germline CDR1 is SGHDT and CDR2 YYEEEE. The ends were cut back, 1 base at V and 5 bases at J, with 6 bases in the middle. CDR3 sequence (DNA): TGTGCCAGCAGCTTGAGAGCGTATGGCTACACCTTC. Translating it yields CASSLRAYGYTF.

This chain connects TRBV6-6 to TRBJ2-5, with TRBD2 matching over 7 bases. The trim removed 7 bases at V and 1 base at J, leaving 6 bases unmatched. Per germline, CDR1 MNHNY and CDR2 SVGAGI (reference sequence). This CDR3 is built from 14 residues. This chain's CDR3 is CASINGGTQETQYF. The CDR3 DNA follows: TGTGCCAGCATCAACGGGGGGACCCAAGAGACCCAGTACTTC.

The chain couples TRBV2 to TRBJ2-7; maybe TRBD2 (5 bases). Germline V gives CDR1 SNHLY, CDR2 FYNNEI. The V end was cut by 6 bases, the J end by 7 bases, with 13 bases between. The CDR3 runs to 12 residues. Here the CDR3 DNA reads TGTGCCAGCAGAGACTACTCGGGGGAGCAGTACTTC. Protein: CASRDYSGEQYF. Full variable domain (rest looked up from reference TRBV2 and TRBJ2-7): EPEVTQTPSHQVTQMGQEVILRCVPISNHLYFYWYRQILGQKVEFLVSFYNNEISEKSEIFDDQFSVERPDGSNFTLKIRSTKLEDSAMYFCASRDYSGEQYFGPGTRLTVT.

The chain joins TRBV9 to TRBJ2-3, with TRBD1 matching 9 bases. V lost 3 bases and J lost 0; bases outside the gene matches: 5. This CDR3 comprises 16 residues. CDR1 is SGDLS and CDR2 is YYNGEE in the germline V gene. CDR3 region: CASSAGTGISTDTQYF. The CDR3 DNA reads TGTGCCAGCAGCGCCGGGACAGGGATTAGCACAGATACGCAGTATTTT.

The V call is TRBV2, the J call TRBJ2-7, with D perhaps matching TRBD1 (6 bases). Germline-derived CDR1 and CDR2 are SNHLY and FYNNEI. Deletions cut 5 bases from V and 4 bases from J, with 15 bases between. The CDR3 is 14 residues long. The CDR3 sequence: CASSPNAQGYEQYF. DNA for the CDR3: TGTGCCAGCAGTCCTAACGCACAGGGTTACGAGCAGTACTTC.

CDR3 in amino acids: CASSILTAGNQPQHF. The DNA for the CDR3 is TGTGCCAGTAGTATACTAACTGCGGGTAATCAGCCCCAGCATTTT. This chain connects TRBV19 to TRBJ1-5; no firm D call. The CDR3 is made up of 15 amino acids. CDR1 LNHDA and CDR2 SQIVND come from the germline V gene (reference sequence). Trimming stripped 2 bases from V and 4 bases from J, with 12 bases between. Complete variable domain (other parts from reference TRBV19 and TRBJ1-5): DGGITQSPKYLFRKEGQNVTLSCEQNLNHDAMYWYRQDPGQGLRLIYYSQIVNDFQKGDIAEGYSVSREKKESFPLTVTSAQKNPTAFYLCASSILTAGNQPQHFGDGTRLSIL.

The genes are TRBV7-8 and TRBJ2-1, with TRBD2 matching 7 bases. The germline CDR1 and CDR2 sequences are SGHVS and FQNEAQ. This CDR3 spans 14 amino acids. V lost 4 bases to trimming and J lost 5 bases; unmatched junction nucleotides: 5. In nucleotides, the CDR3 is TGTGCCAGCAGCTCGAGGACTAGTAACAATGAGCAGTTCTTC. This codes for CASSSRTSNNEQFF.

This clone was observed once. The chain couples TRBV29-1 to TRBJ2-7; 11 bases match TRBD2. The junction had 8 bases not matched to a gene; V was cut back by 3 bases and J by 1 base. This CDR3 spans 16 amino acids. CDR1 is SQVTM, CDR2 ANQGSEA, per germline. CDR3 amino acids: CSVEGLAESGSYEQYF. The CDR3 DNA sequence: TGCAGCGTTGAGGGACTAGCGGAGTCGGGGTCCTACGAGCAGTACTTC.

V usage is TRBV27 and J usage is TRBJ2-3, with D unresolved. The CDR3 is made up of 11 amino acids. Trimming took 3 bases from V and 6 from J, leaving 4 bases between them. Germline CDR1 is MNHEY and CDR2 is SMNVEV (reference sequence). This chain's CDR3 is CASSFSDTQYF. CDR3 sequence (DNA): TGTGCCAGCAGTTTTAGTGATACGCAGTATTTT.

The chain is built from TRBV28 and TRBJ1-1, with TRBD1 matching 9 bases. Germline trimming cut 3 bases from V and 0 bases from J; bases unmatched to any gene: 2. This CDR3 has 15 amino acids. CDR1 is MDHEN and CDR2 is SYDVKM in the germline V gene. As DNA, the CDR3 is TGTGCCAGCAGTTTGTGGACAGGGGTGAACACTGAAGCTTTCTTT. It yields the protein CASSLWTGVNTEAFF.

This clone was counted once. This chain uses TRBV11-2 with TRBJ2-5; TRBD1 aligns across 10 bases. The J segment lost 1 base and the V segment lost 6 bases, leaving 8 bases of the junction unmatched. CDR1 is SGHAT and CDR2 is FQNNGV in the germline V gene. The CDR3 covers 16 residues. The CDR3 region is CASSWMRTGGQETQYF. Here the CDR3 DNA reads TGTGCCAGCAGTTGGATGAGGACAGGGGGCCAAGAGACCCAGTACTTC. The full variable domain, with the rest looked up from reference TRBV11-2 and TRBJ2-5, is EAGVAQSPRYKIIEKRQSVAFWCNPISGHATLYWYQQILGQGPKLLIQFQNNGVVDDSQLPKDRFSAERLKGVDSTLKIQPAKLEDSAVYLCASSWMRTGGQETQYFGPGTRLLVL.

The chain couples TRBV11-3 to TRBJ2-1; TRBD2 is a possible D gene (6 bases). CDR1 SGHNT and CDR2 YENEEA come from the germline V gene. V was cut by 0 bases and J by 5 bases, with 11 bases left in between. The CDR3 runs 15 residues. The CDR3: CASSLDGQRDNEQFF. CDR3 DNA sequence: TGTGCCAGCAGCTTAGATGGCCAGCGGGACAATGAGCAGTTCTTC.

V usage is TRBV5-8 and J usage is TRBJ1-2, with D tentatively TRBD1 (5 bases). CDR3 size: 12 residues. V lost 9 bases to trimming and J lost 8 bases, with 17 bases between them. Germline V lookup: CDR1 SGHTS, CDR2 YDEGEE. The CDR3: CATNRRGGGYTF. CDR3 sequence (DNA): TGTGCCACAAACAGGCGGGGAGGCGGCTACACCTTC.

The rearrangement uses TRBV29-1 and TRBJ1-1; TRBD1 is a possible D gene (5 bases). CDR1 SQVTM and CDR2 ANQGSEA come from the germline V gene. The CDR3 is made up of 12 amino acids. Trimming took off 7 bases at V and 2 bases at J, with 11 bases between the two ends. The CDR3 is CSGGGGNTEAFF. The CDR3 DNA is TGCAGCGGCGGGGGAGGAAACACTGAAGCTTTCTTT.

This clone was recorded once. J is TRBJ2-2 and V is TRBV28, with 10 nucleotides matching TRBD2. The J segment lost 4 bases and the V segment lost 8 bases, leaving 4 bases of the junction unmatched. Germline CDR1 is MDHEN and CDR2 is SYDVKM. The CDR3 covers 14 residues. The CDR3 region has the DNA TGTGCCAGCTTAACTAGCGGGATCACCGGGGAGCTGTTTTTT. Its protein is CASLTSGITGELFF.